These 21 T cell receptor beta chains originate from one sample sequenced in a study of blood T cell repertoires in COVID-19. The data were produced by immunoSEQ multiplex PCR, yet TCRdb's version contains in-frame clones alone and is incomplete. Here the sample spans over 20,000 clones, more than 85% being singletons. The sample comprised peripheral blood. The origin of the receptors is an older woman with active COVID-19.

The J gene is TRBJ2-7, the V gene TRBV14; tentatively, D is TRBD1 (6 bases). CDR1 SGHDN and CDR2 FVKESK come from the germline V gene. V was clipped by 5 bases and J by 0 bases, with 11 bases between them. The CDR3 is made up of 14 amino acids. The CDR3, as DNA: TGTGCCAGCAGCTTCGGACAGCGCTCCTACGAGCAGTACTTC. Protein: CASSFGQRSYEQYF.

V and J are TRBV7-9 and TRBJ2-2; 12 positions agree with TRBD2. The CDR3 runs to 16 residues. The trim removed 5 bases at V and 1 base at J, leaving 2 bases unmatched. CDR1 is SEHNR and CDR2 is FQNEAQ in the germline V gene (reference sequence). DNA for the CDR3: TGTGCCAGCAGCCGGACTAGCGGGATGAACACCGGGGAGCTGTTTTTT. The encoded protein is CASSRTSGMNTGELFF.

The J gene is TRBJ2-1, the V gene TRBV5-5, with 12 bases matching TRBD2. The ends lost 4 bases at V and 6 bases at J; junction bases unmatched: 2. The CDR3 runs to 14 residues. Germline loops: CDR1 SGHKS, CDR2 YYEKEE (reference sequence). CDR3 sequence: CASSLAGGLNEQFF. The DNA of the CDR3 is TGTGCCAGCAGCCTAGCGGGAGGGCTCAATGAGCAGTTCTTC.

The CDR3 DNA follows: TGTGCCAGCAGGGATGACAGGGCCCGCAATCAGCCCCAGCATTTT. Amino acid sequence: CASRDDRARNQPQHF. V and J are TRBV6-5 and TRBJ1-5; 7 bases are shared with TRBD1. This CDR3 region has 15 residues. From germline, CDR1 is MNHEY and CDR2 SVGAGI. Trimming at V came to 6 bases and at J to 2 bases, leaving 7 bases not matched to a gene.

This clone came up a few times. DNA of the CDR3: TGTGCCAGCAGCCAAGCGGGAGGGCCCACAGATACGCAGTATTTT. This translates into CASSQAGGPTDTQYF. The chain carries TRBV3-1 (or the pseudogene TRBV3-2) and TRBJ2-3, with TRBD2 matching 8 bases. Germline V CDR1 and CDR2: LGHDT, YNNKEL (reference sequence). J lost 2 bases, V lost 1 base, and 2 bases had no gene match. The CDR3 contains 15 residues.

This clone was seen a few times. The rearrangement links TRBV18 to TRBJ1-5; 7 nucleotides align to TRBD1. V trimming: 4 bases; J trimming: 5 bases; junction bases outside the gene matches: 11. There are 16 residues in the CDR3. CDR1 KGHSH and CDR2 LQKENI come from the germline V gene. Here the CDR3 DNA reads TGTGCCAGCTCACGATCGACAGGGAAGAGGGATCAGCCCCAGCATTTT. This encodes CASSRSTGKRDQPQHF.

The V call is TRBV5-8, the J call TRBJ1-1; no clear D. Per the germline V gene, CDR1 is SGHTS and CDR2 is YDEGEE. V was clipped by 0 bases and J by 3 bases, with 9 bases between them. The CDR3 loop spans 14 amino acids. The CDR3 spells CASSLGAYYTEAFF. The CDR3 nucleotides read TGTGCCAGCAGCTTGGGAGCCTATTACACTGAAGCTTTCTTT.

The genes are TRBV30 and TRBJ1-2; D unresolved. The CDR3 loop spans 12 amino acids. V was clipped by 5 bases and J by 8 bases, with 15 bases between them. CDR1 GTSNPN and CDR2 SVGIG come from the germline V gene (reference sequence). The CDR3 DNA sequence: TGTGCCTGGCGGGGTCTAGCGGGCGGCTACACCTTC. Its protein product is CAWRGLAGGYTF.

The genes are TRBV4-3 and TRBJ2-5; weak D call: TRBD2 (6 bases). In germline, CDR1 is LGHNA, CDR2 YSLEER. V lost 3 bases to trimming and J lost 4 bases, with 15 bases between them. The CDR3 covers 15 residues. CDR3 coding DNA: TGCGCCAGCAGCCAGGAACGGGGGAAATCAGAGACCCAGTACTTC. Protein sequence: CASSQERGKSETQYF.

The chain is built from TRBV6-1 and TRBJ1-2; the D is unclear. Trimming stripped 0 bases from V and 4 bases from J, with 6 bases between. The CDR3 has 13 residues. Germline-derived CDR1 and CDR2 are MNHNS and SASEGT. In DNA form, the CDR3 reads TGTGCCAGCAGTGAAGCGGCAGTCTATGGCTACACCTTC. It codes for CASSEAAVYGYTF.

V is TRBV4-3 and J is TRBJ2-7; D remains unclear. CDR1 is LGHNA, CDR2 YSLEER, per germline. The CDR3 consists of 15 residues. The ends were cut back, 0 bases at V and 2 bases at J, with 11 bases in the middle. CDR3 amino acids: CASSQDRAPAYEQYF. For the CDR3, the DNA is TGCGCCAGCAGCCAAGATCGCGCCCCGGCCTACGAGCAGTACTTC.

This chain uses TRBV27 with TRBJ2-6, with 9 bases identical to TRBD1. The CDR3 spans 17 residues. Trimming removed 2 bases from V and 0 bases from J; junction bases left unmatched: 2. The germline V gene encodes CDR1 MNHEY and CDR2 SMNVEV (reference sequence). CDR3 sequence: CASSLRTGDSGANVLTF. In DNA, the CDR3 is TGTGCCAGCAGTTTACGGACAGGGGACTCTGGGGCCAACGTCCTGACTTTC.

The genes are TRBV28 and TRBJ2-7; 14 bases line up with TRBD2. The CDR3 totals 17 residues. Germline V gene sequence: CDR1 MDHEN, CDR2 SYDVKM. V lost 5 bases to trimming and J lost 3 bases; unmatched junction nucleotides: 9. CDR3 coding DNA: TGTGCCAGCAGTCCGGGACTAGCGGGAGAGAGAGTCTACGAGCAGTACTTC. Its translation is CASSPGLAGERVYEQYF.

The chain combines TRBV19 with TRBJ1-6; D unresolved. Germline values: CDR1 LNHDA, CDR2 SQIVND (reference sequence). V lost 5 bases to trimming and J lost 7 bases, with 15 bases between them. This CDR3 is 15 amino acids long. In DNA, the CDR3 is TGTGCCAGTAGTCCCTTTGGGGAGATGAATTCACCCCTCCACTTT. Its protein product is CASSPFGEMNSPLHF. Filled out from reference TRBV19 and TRBJ1-6, the complete variable domain reads DGGITQSPKYLFRKEGQNVTLSCEQNLNHDAMYWYRQDPGQGLRLIYYSQIVNDFQKGDIAEGYSVSREKKESFPLTVTSAQKNPTAFYLCASSPFGEMNSPLHFGNGTRLTVT.

The chain employs TRBV6-5 and TRBJ2-1, with TRBD1 identical over 7 bases. This CDR3 comprises 13 residues. J lost 9 bases, V lost 5 bases, and 7 bases had no gene match. Per the germline V gene, CDR1 is MNHEY and CDR2 is SVGAGI. CDR3 sequence reads: CASSTGTVTEQFF. For the CDR3, the DNA is TGTGCCAGCAGTACTGGGACAGTCACTGAGCAGTTCTTC.

The chain joins TRBV2 to TRBJ2-2, with 9 bases identical to TRBD1. Trimming at V came to 8 bases and at J to 6 bases, leaving 13 bases not matched to a gene. The CDR3 is 16 amino acids. Germline CDR1 is SNHLY and CDR2 is FYNNEI. The CDR3 reads CASVQGAGRVAGELFF. In DNA form, the CDR3 reads TGTGCCAGCGTACAGGGGGCGGGTAGGGTCGCCGGGGAGCTGTTTTTT.

The rearrangement joins TRBV12-5 to TRBJ2-1, with TRBD2 matching 13 bases. J was trimmed by 7 bases and V by 6 bases; bases with no gene match: 21. Germline values: CDR1 LGHNT, CDR2 FRNRAP. CDR3 size: 20 residues. The CDR3 nucleotides read TGTGCTAGTGGCCTCACCTTGGGACAGGGGGGACTAGCGGGACTAAATGAGCAGTTCTTC. Residues: CASGLTLGQGGLAGLNEQFF. Drawing the rest from reference TRBV12-5 and TRBJ2-1, the complete variable domain is DARVTQTPRHKVTEMGQEVTMRCQPILGHNTVFWYRQTMMQGLELLAYFRNRAPLDDSGMPKDRFSAEMPDATLATLKIQPSEPRDSAVYFCASGLTLGQGGLAGLNEQFFGPGTRLTVL.

The CDR3 region is CASSSRGGQGNSYYEQYF. CDR3 nucleotides: TGCGCCAGCAGCTCCCGCGGAGGACAGGGGAACTCCTACTACGAGCAGTACTTC. The V call is TRBV5-1, the J call TRBJ2-7, with TRBD1 matching 9 bases. V was clipped by 3 bases and J by 3 bases; unmatched bases: 16. Germline CDR1 reads SGHRS; CDR2 reads YFSETQ. The CDR3 has 18 amino acids.

The DNA for the CDR3 is TGTGCCAGCAGTGAGGGACTAGCGGGCAATGAGCAGTTCTTC. Translating it yields CASSEGLAGNEQFF. This rearrangement joins TRBV6-1 to TRBJ2-1; TRBD2 agrees at 12 bases. Germline loops: CDR1 MNHNS, CDR2 SASEGT. This CDR3 spans 14 amino acids. V shed 3 bases and J 6 bases; nucleotides not matched to a gene: 0.

The chain carries TRBV5-6 and TRBJ1-5, with D perhaps matching TRBD1 (5 bases). The length of the CDR3 is 16 residues. The V end was cut by 1 base, the J end by 6 bases, with 17 bases between. The germline gives CDR1 SGHDT, CDR2 YYEEEE. For the CDR3, the DNA is TGTGCCAGCAGCTTGTTCCGTCTGGGGGAGGTTCAGCCCCAGCATTTT. Amino acids: CASSLFRLGEVQPQHF. Supplemented by reference TRBV5-6 and TRBJ1-5, the full variable domain reads DAGVTQSPTHLIKTRGQQVTLRCSPKSGHDTVSWYQQALGQGPQFIFQYYEEEERQRGNFPDRFSGHQFPNYSSELNVNALLLGDSALYLCASSLFRLGEVQPQHFGDGTRLSIL.

This clone was seen just once. The V call is TRBV11-2, the J call TRBJ2-1; 11 positions match TRBD2. CDR1 is SGHAT and CDR2 is FQNNGV in the germline V gene. Germline trimming cut 5 bases from V and 1 base from J; bases unmatched to any gene: 7. This CDR3 contains 17 residues. The CDR3, as DNA: TGTGCCAGCAGCAGGGGGGGGACTAGCGGATCCTACAATGAGCAGTTCTTC. Translated: CASSRGGTSGSYNEQFF.